This entry lists 4 T cell receptor beta chains sequenced from one sample in a study of radiotherapy plus CTLA-4 blockade in lung cancer. Libraries were prepared by immunoSEQ multiplex PCR; TCRdb keeps only in-frame clonotypes and omits some of them. Of about 72,000 clones in the sample, around 80% were seen once. This specimen was peripheral blood, taken from a patient treated with radiotherapy plus ipilimumab. The receptors originated from a human donor with non-small cell lung cancer who had a complete response to radiotherapy plus ipilimumab.

The chain uses TRBV5-1 and TRBJ1-1; 7 bases map to TRBD1. The CDR3 length is 13 residues. V trimming: 4 bases; J trimming: 4 bases; junction bases outside the gene matches: 4. CDR1 and CDR2 (germline): SGHRS, YFSETQ. The CDR3, as DNA: TGCGCCAGCAGCCGGAGACAGGGCACTGAAGCTTTCTTT. Amino acids: CASSRRQGTEAFF.

The chain couples TRBV6-5 to TRBJ1-5, with no clear D. The ends were cut back, 7 bases at V and 1 base at J, with 11 bases in the middle. Germline V CDR1 and CDR2: MNHEY, SVGAGI. The CDR3 extends over 14 amino acids. CDR3 protein: CASTNTGSNQPQHF. The CDR3, as DNA: TGTGCCAGCACTAACACGGGGAGCAATCAGCCCCAGCATTTT.

The chain joins TRBV5-1 to TRBJ2-7; possibly TRBD2 for D (6 bases). Germline V gene data show CDR1 as SGHRS and CDR2 as YFSETQ. Trimming cost V 4 bases and J 2 bases, with 16 bases left between them. The CDR3 loop spans 15 amino acids. The CDR3 sequence is CASSPGGGSTYEQYV. The DNA of the CDR3 is TGCGCCAGCAGCCCCGGTGGGGGGAGCACCTACGAGCAGTACGTC.

V is TRBV5-1 and J is TRBJ2-7, with D perhaps assigned TRBD1 or TRBD2 (6 bases each). Trimming stripped 1 base from V and 3 bases from J, with 14 bases between. Germline V gene data show CDR1 as SGHRS and CDR2 as YFSETQ. This CDR3 spans 15 amino acids. Written as DNA, the CDR3 is TGCGCCAGCAGCTTGATTCCGGGGGCGAACTACGAGCAGTACGTC. Encoded protein: CASSLIPGANYEQYV.